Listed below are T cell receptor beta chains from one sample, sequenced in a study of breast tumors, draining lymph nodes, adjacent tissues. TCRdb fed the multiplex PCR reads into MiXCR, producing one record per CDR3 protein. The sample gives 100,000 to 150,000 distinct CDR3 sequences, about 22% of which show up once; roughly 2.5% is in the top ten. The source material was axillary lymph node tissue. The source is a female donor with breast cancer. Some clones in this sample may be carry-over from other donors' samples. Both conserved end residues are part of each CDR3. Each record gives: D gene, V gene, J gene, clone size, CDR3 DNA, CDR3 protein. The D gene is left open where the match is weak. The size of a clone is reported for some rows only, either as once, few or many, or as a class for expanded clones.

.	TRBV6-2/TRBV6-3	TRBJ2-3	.	TGTGCCAGCAGTATAAAAGATACGCAGTATTTT	CASSIKDTQYF
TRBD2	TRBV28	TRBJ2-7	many	TGTGCCAGCAGTTTTGTAGCGGGTGCCTCCTACGAGCAGTACTTC	CASSFVAGASYEQYF
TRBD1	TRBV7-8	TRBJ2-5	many	TGTGCCAGCAGCTTAGGGGACAGGGAAGGGACCCAGTACTTC	CASSLGDREGTQYF
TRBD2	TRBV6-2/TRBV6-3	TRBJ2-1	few	TGTGCCAGCAGCCTCCTCCCGGGACTAGCGGTTTACAATGAGCAGTTCTTC	CASSLLPGLAVYNEQFF
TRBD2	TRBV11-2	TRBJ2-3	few	TGTGCCAGCAGCTTAGGTAGGGCTAGCGGGACGCAGTATTTT	CASSLGRASGTQYF
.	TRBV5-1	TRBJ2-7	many	TGCGCCAGCAGCTTGGCTCCAGGATACTACGAGCAGTACTTC	CASSLAPGYYEQYF
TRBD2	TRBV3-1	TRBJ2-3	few	TGTGCCAGCAGCCTGGTTACTAGCGGGACCACAGATACGCAGTATTTT	CASSLVTSGTTDTQYF
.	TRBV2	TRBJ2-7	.	TGTGCAGCAGCGATTAAACGGGGGATGGACGAGCAGTACTTC	CAAAIKRGMDEQYF
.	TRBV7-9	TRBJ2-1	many	TGTGCCAGCAGCCAGGGGAACAATGAGCAGTTCTTC	CASSQGNNEQFF
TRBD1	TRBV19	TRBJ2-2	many	TGTGCCAGTAGTCTAAGACAGGGTAGGAAAGTTGGCGGGGAGCTGTTTTTT	CASSLRQGRKVGGELFF
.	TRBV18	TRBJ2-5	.	TGTGCCAGCTCACCACCGGGTAGGGCCGCCTTCGGGACCCAGTACTTC	CASSPPGRAAFGTQYF
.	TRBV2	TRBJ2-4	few	TGTGCCAGCAGGGATAGGAATGAAAACATTCAGTACTTC	CASRDRNENIQYF
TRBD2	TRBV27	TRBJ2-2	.	TGTGCCAGCAGTTCCCAGGGACTAGCCGGCACCGGGGAGCTGTTTTTT	CASSSQGLAGTGELFF
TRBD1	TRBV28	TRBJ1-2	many	TGTGCCAGCACCAAAAGGGACAGGGAAAACTATGGCTACACCTTC	CASTKRDRENYGYTF
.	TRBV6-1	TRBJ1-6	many	TGTGCCAGCAATGTGGTTGTTTCACCCCTCCACTTT	CASNVVVSPLHF
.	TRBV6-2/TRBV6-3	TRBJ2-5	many	TGTGCCAGCAGTTACTCGTGGGCTACAGGGATGGAGACCCAGTACTTC	CASSYSWATGMETQYF
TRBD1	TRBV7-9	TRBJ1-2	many	TGTGCCAGCAGCCCGTCCGGGACAGGGGGCTGGAGGTATGGCTACACCTTC	CASSPSGTGGWRYGYTF
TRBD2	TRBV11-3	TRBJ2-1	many	TGTGCCAGCAGCTTGGGACTAGCGGGAAGTGAGCAGTTCTTC	CASSLGLAGSEQFF
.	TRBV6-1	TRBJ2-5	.	TGTGCCAGCAGTGAAGGGCGGGTGGTCCAAGAGACCCAGTACTTC	CASSEGRVVQETQYF
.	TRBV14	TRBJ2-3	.	TGTGCCAGCAGCCAAGCGGGGCTCTCCACAGATACGCAGTATTTT	CASSQAGLSTDTQYF
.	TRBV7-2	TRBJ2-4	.	TGTGCCAGCAGCTTTGGGGACACGGAAATACTAGCCAAAAACATTCAGTACTTC	CASSFGDTEILAKNIQYF
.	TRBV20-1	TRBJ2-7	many	TGCAGTGCTAGAGCAGGGGTTTGGGACTACGAGCAGTACTTC	CSARAGVWDYEQYF
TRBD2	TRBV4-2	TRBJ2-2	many	TGTGCCAGCAGCCAGATAGCGGGGACCACCGGGGAGCTGTTTTTT	CASSQIAGTTGELFF
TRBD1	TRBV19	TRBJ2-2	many	TGTGCCAGTAGTAAACGAGACAGGGGGCTCAAACCCGGGGAGCTGTTTTTT	CASSKRDRGLKPGELFF
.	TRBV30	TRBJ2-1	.	TGTGCCTGGAGTGTACAGGTGGGGTCCTACAATGAGCAGTTCTTC	CAWSVQVGSYNEQFF
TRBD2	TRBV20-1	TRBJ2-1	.	TGCAGTGCTACAGGGGGACTAGCGGGAGGTAATGAGCAGTTCTTC	CSATGGLAGGNEQFF
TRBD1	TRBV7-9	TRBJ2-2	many	TGTGCCAGCAGCATTGGACAGGGAGGACGCACCGGGGAGCTGTTTTTT	CASSIGQGGRTGELFF
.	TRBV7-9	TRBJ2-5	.	TGTGCCGGCAGCGCCTGGACAGACCAAGAGACCCAGTACTTC	CAGSAWTDQETQYF
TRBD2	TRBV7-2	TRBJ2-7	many	TGTGCCAGCAGCTCTACCCCGGGGGCGACTAGCGGCGAGCAGTACTTC	CASSSTPGATSGEQYF
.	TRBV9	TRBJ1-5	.	TGTGCCAGCAGCTCGGGGTTAGGGGGCAATCAGCCCCAGCATTTT	CASSSGLGGNQPQHF
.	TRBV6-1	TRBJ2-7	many	TGTGCCAGCAGTGAACAGGGGGGGGGCGAGCAGTACTTC	CASSEQGGGEQYF
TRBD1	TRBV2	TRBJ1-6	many	TGTGCCAGCGCTGAGACAGGGATTAATTCACCCCTCCACTTT	CASAETGINSPLHF
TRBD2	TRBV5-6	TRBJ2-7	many	TGTGCCAGCAGCTTCTCAGGACTAGCGGGAATGGACGAGCAGTACTTC	CASSFSGLAGMDEQYF
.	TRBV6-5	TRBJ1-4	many	TGTGCCAGCAGGCGAAGGCCAGGCGGGAAGAGTGAAAAACTGTTTTTT	CASRRRPGGKSEKLFF
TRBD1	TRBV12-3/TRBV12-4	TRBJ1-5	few	TGTGCCAGCAGTAGAACAGGGGGCGATCAGCCCCAGCATTTT	CASSRTGGDQPQHF
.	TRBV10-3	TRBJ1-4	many	TGTGCCATCGCGGGCAGTGCTAATGAAAAACTGTTTTTT	CAIAGSANEKLFF
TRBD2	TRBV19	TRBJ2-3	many	TGTGCCAGTAGTATACTAGCGGGAGATACGCAGTATTTT	CASSILAGDTQYF
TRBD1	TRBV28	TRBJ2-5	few	TGTGCCAGCAGGGAGGGGACAGGGGCCCTAGAGACCCAGTACTTC	CASREGTGALETQYF
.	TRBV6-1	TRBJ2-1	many	TGTGCCAGCAGTGAACGGGAGTTCTCCTACAATGAGCAGTTCTTC	CASSEREFSYNEQFF
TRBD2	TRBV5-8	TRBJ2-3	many	TGTGCCAGCAGCTTGGCGAGCGGAAGCGGGGCAGATACGCAGTATTTT	CASSLASGSGADTQYF
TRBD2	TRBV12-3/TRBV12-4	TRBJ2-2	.	TGTGCCAGCAGTTCGGGACTAGCGGGAGCGGGCGGGGAGCTGCTTTTT	CASSSGLAGAGGELLF
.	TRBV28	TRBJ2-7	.	TGTGCCAGCAGTACCTCCTACGAGCGGTACTTC	CASSTSYERYF
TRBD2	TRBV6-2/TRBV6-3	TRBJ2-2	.	TGTGCCAGCAGTTTTTTCCGGGGGGCCGGGGAGCTGTTTTTT	CASSFFRGAGELFF
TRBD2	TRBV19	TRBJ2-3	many	TGTGCCAGTAGGAGGACTAGCGGGAGCGCAGATACGCAGTATTTT	CASRRTSGSADTQYF
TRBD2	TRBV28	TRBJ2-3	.	TGTGACAGCCGTACAGCGGGAGGCACAGATACGCAGTATTTT	CDSRTAGGTDTQYF
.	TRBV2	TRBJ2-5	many	TGTGCCAGCCTAAGGGGGGGGTACCAAGAGACCCAGTACTTC	CASLRGGYQETQYF
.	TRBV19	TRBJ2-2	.	TGTGCCAGTAGTATCTCAGTGAACACCGGGGAGCTGTTTTTT	CASSISVNTGELFF
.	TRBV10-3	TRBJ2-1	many	TGTGCCATCAGTGAGTCCCCCCAGCACCCGTTCTTC	CAISESPQHPFF
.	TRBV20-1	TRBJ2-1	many	TGCAGTGCTATATCAGGGGTGAATGAGCAGTTCTTC	CSAISGVNEQFF